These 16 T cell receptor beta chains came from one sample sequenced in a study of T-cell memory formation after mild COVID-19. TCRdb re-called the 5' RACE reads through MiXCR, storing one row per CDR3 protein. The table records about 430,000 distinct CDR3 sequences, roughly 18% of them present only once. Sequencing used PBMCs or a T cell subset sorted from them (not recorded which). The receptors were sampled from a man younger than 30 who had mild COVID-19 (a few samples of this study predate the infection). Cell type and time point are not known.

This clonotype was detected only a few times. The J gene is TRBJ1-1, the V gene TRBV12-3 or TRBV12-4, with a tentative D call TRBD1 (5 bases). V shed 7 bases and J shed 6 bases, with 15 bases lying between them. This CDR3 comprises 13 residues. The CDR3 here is CASTKSSGAEAFF. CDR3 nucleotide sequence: TGTGCCAGCACCAAATCGTCGGGGGCTGAAGCTTTCTTT.

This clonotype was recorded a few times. Written as DNA, the CDR3 is TGTGCCAGCCAGGGACAGAACTATGGCTACACCTTC. Its protein product is CASQGQNYGYTF. The chain joins TRBV28 to TRBJ1-2; TRBD1 matches 7 bases. CDR1 and CDR2 (germline): MDHEN, SYDVKM. V was pared by 8 bases and J by 2 bases, with 2 bases of the junction left unmatched. CDR3 length equals 12 residues.

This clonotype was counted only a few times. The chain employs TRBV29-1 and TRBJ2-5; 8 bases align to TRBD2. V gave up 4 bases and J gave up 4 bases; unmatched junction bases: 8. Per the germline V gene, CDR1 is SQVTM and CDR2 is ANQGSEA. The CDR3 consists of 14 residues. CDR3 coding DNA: TGCAGCGTTGTACCCCCCGGGGGGGGAGAGACCCAGTACTTC. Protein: CSVVPPGGGETQYF.

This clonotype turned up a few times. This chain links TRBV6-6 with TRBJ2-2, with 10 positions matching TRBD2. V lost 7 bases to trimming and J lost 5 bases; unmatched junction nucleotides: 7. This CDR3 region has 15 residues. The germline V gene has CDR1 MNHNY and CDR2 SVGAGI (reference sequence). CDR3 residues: CASIERGGGTGELFF. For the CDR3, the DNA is TGTGCCAGCATAGAGCGGGGGGGCGGTACCGGGGAGCTGTTTTTT.

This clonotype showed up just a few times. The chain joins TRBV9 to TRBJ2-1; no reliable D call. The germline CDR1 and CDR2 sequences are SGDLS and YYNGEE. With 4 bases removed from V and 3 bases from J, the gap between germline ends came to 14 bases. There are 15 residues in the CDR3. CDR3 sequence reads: CASSPGHRLYNEQFF. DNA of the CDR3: TGTGCCAGCAGCCCCGGGCACCGGCTCTACAATGAGCAGTTCTTC.

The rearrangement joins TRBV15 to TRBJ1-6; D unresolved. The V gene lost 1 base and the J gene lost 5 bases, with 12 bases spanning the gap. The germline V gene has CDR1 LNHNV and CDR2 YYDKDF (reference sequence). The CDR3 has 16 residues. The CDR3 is CATSRAPRRDNSPLHF. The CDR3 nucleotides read TGTGCCACCAGCAGAGCTCCGAGACGGGATAATTCACCCCTCCACTTT.

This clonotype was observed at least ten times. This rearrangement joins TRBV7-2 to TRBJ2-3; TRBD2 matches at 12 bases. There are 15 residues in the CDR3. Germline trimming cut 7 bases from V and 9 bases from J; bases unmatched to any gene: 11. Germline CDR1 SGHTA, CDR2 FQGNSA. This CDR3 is CASTTYLAGGLTQYF. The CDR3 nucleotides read TGTGCCAGCACCACTTACCTAGCGGGGGGGTTAACGCAGTATTTT.

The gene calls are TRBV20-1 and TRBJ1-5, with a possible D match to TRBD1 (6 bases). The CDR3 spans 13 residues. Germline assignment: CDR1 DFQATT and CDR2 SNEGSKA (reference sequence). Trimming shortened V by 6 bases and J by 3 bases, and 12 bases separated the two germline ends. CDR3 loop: CSAITGSNQPQHF. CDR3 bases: TGCAGTGCCATTACAGGGTCCAATCAGCCCCAGCATTTT.

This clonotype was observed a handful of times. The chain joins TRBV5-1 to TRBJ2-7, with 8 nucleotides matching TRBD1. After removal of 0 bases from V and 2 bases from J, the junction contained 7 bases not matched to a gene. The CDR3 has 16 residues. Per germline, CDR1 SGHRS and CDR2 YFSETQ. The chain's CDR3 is CASSLGTGLNPYEQYF. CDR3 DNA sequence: TGCGCCAGCAGCTTGGGGACAGGGCTGAACCCCTACGAGCAGTACTTC.

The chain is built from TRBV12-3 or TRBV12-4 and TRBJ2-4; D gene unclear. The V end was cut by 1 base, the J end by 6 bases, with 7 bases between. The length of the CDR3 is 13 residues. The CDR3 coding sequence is TGTGCCAGCAGTTTAGGCATGAGAAACATTCAGTACTTC. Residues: CASSLGMRNIQYF.

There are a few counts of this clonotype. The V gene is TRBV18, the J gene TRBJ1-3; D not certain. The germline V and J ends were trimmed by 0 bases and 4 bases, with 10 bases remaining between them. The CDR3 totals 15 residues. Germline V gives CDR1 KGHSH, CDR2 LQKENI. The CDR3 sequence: CASSPPQSPGNTIYF. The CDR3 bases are TGTGCCAGCTCACCACCGCAATCCCCGGGAAACACCATATATTTT.

CDR3 residues: CASSPTIQNTEAFF. The DNA for the CDR3 is TGTGCCAGCTCACCAACGATCCAGAACACTGAAGCTTTCTTT. The rearrangement links TRBV18 to TRBJ1-1; D is unclear. Germline V gene sequence: CDR1 KGHSH, CDR2 LQKENI. This CDR3 is built from 14 residues. V was cut by 2 bases and J by 1 base, with 8 bases left in between.

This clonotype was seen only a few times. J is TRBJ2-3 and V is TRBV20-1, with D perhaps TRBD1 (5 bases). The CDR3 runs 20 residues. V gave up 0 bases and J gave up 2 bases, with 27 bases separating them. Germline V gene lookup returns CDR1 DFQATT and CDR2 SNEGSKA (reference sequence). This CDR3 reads CSARDHAGRGRARNTDTQYF. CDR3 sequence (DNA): TGCAGTGCTAGAGATCACGCTGGTAGAGGCAGGGCGAGGAACACAGATACGCAGTATTTT.

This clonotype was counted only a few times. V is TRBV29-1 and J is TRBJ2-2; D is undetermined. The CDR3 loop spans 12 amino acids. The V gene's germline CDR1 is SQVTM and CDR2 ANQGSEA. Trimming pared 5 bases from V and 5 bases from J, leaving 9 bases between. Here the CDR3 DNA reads TGCAGCGTTCTCGGGCCGACCGGGGAGCTGTTTTTT. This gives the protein CSVLGPTGELFF.

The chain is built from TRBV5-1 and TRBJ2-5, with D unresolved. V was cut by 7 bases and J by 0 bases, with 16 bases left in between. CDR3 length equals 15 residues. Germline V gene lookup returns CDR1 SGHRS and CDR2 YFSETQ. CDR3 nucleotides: TGCGCCAGCGCCTCCGGTGGACCTAACCAAGAGACCCAGTACTTC. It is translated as CASASGGPNQETQYF. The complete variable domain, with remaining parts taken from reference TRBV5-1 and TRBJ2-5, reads KAGVTQTPRYLIKTRGQQVTLSCSPISGHRSVSWYQQTPGQGLQFLFEYFSETQRNKGNFPGRFSGRQFSNSRSEMNVSTLELGDSALYLCASASGGPNQETQYFGPGTRLLVL.

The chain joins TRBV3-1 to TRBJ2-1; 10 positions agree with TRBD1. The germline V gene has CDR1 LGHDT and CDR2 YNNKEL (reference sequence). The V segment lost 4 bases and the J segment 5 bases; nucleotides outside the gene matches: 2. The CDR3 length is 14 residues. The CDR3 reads CASSRTGGDNEQFF. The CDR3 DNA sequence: TGTGCCAGCAGCCGGACAGGGGGGGACAATGAGCAGTTCTTC.